A selection of T cell receptor beta chains follows, all from one sample in a study of cytomegalovirus exposure and HLA in healthy donors. Here immunoSEQ multiplex PCR was the method, and the copy in TCRdb shows in-frame clones only, minus some. There are 150,000 to 200,000 clones in the sample; 77% occur only once, and approximately 1.3% lies in the top ten. The sample consisted of PBMCs. The receptors were sampled from a woman between 25 and 40 years old in good health and CMV-seropositive. The CDR3 runs from the conserved cysteine through the conserved F or W. Each record gives: D gene, V gene, clone size, J gene, CDR3 DNA, CDR3 protein. A D gene is named only where the DNA matches it firmly. Some rows mark clone size as missing; the rest say once, few, many or name a class of expanded clone.

>-|TRBV2|-|TRBJ1-2
TGTGCCAGCAGAGGACGGGGAGGGGAAGGCTACACCTTC
CASRGRGGEGYTF
>TRBD2|TRBV6-4|-|TRBJ2-7
TGTGCCAGCAGCGAGGGACTAGCGGGATCAGAGCAGTACTTC
CASSEGLAGSEQYF
>TRBD2|TRBV11-2|-|TRBJ2-7
TGTGCCAGCAGCTCACTAGCGGGAGGTCTAGGCGAGCAGTACTTC
CASSSLAGGLGEQYF
>TRBD2|TRBV11-1|-|TRBJ2-2
TGTGCCAGCAGTCGGGGGGTCGGCACCAGGGAGCTGTTTTTT
CASSRGVGTRELFF
>TRBD2|TRBV10-3|-|TRBJ2-7
TGTGCCATCAGTGGGGGGACTAGCGGGAGCCCTACTGCCTACGAGCAGTACTTC
CAISGGTSGSPTAYEQYF
>-|TRBV6-1|-|TRBJ1-4
TGTGCCAGCAATGCAGGGAAGAATGAAAAACTGTTTTTT
CASNAGKNEKLFF
>TRBD2|TRBV15|once|TRBJ2-7
TGTGCCACCAGCAGAGATTCGGGGGGGGGTTACGAGCAGTACTTC
CATSRDSGGGYEQYF
>-|TRBV10-2|-|TRBJ2-7
TGCGCCAGCAGTGAGCGGGTGGGTAGCCTTTATAGCTCCTACGAGCAGTACTTC
CASSERVGSLYSSYEQYF
>-|TRBV6-5|-|TRBJ1-1
TGTGCCAGCAGCCACCCCGAGGGGAACACTGAAGCTTTCTTT
CASSHPEGNTEAFF
>-|TRBV5-1|-|TRBJ1-1
TGCGCCAGCAGCGAGGTTGCGGGGCGGAAGACTGAAGCTTTCTTT
CASSEVAGRKTEAFF
>-|TRBV6-4|-|TRBJ2-6
TGTGCCAGCAAAGACAACTCTGGGGCCAACGTCCTGACTTTC
CASKDNSGANVLTF
>TRBD1|TRBV6-1|few|TRBJ1-2
TGTGCCAGCAACCAACAGGGGTGGGGCTACACCTTC
CASNQQGWGYTF
>-|TRBV9|-|TRBJ1-4
TGTGCCAGCAGCGTTGGATCGGGTGAAAAACTGTTTTTT
CASSVGSGEKLFF
>-|TRBV9|few|TRBJ1-1
TGTGCCAGCACCCTCGGACAGTCGAACACTGAAGCTTTCTTT
CASTLGQSNTEAFF
>-|TRBV25-1|-|TRBJ1-1
TGTGCCAGCAGTGACGGTGTAAGAGGTGAAGCTTTCTTT
CASSDGVRGEAFF
>-|TRBV10-1|-|TRBJ2-6
TGCGCCAGCTCCGTCAGGGTGAATGGGGCCAACGTCCTGACTTTC
CASSVRVNGANVLTF
>-|TRBV9|-|TRBJ2-5
TGTGCCAGCACCCCCGGGAATGTGCCGTGGCAAGAGACCCAGTACTTC
CASTPGNVPWQETQYF
>TRBD1|TRBV28|-|TRBJ2-4
TGTGCCAGCAGTATCGACAGGGAAGGCAAAAACATTCAGTACTTC
CASSIDREGKNIQYF
>-|TRBV6-6|-|TRBJ1-1
TGTGCCAGCAGTTACCCCACCCCAGACACTGAAGCTTTCTTT
CASSYPTPDTEAFF
>TRBD2|TRBV6-1|-|TRBJ2-7
TGTGCCAGCAGCCCGGGGGGACCTAAGGAGGAGCAGTACTTC
CASSPGGPKEEQYF
>-|TRBV28|once|TRBJ1-5
TGTGCCAGCAGCACCACCCTAAATCAGCCCCAGCATTTT
CASSTTLNQPQHF
>-|TRBV11-2|-|TRBJ1-1
TGTGCCAGCAGCTTAGGAGCGGGGGTCATGAACACTGAAGCTTTCTTT
CASSLGAGVMNTEAFF